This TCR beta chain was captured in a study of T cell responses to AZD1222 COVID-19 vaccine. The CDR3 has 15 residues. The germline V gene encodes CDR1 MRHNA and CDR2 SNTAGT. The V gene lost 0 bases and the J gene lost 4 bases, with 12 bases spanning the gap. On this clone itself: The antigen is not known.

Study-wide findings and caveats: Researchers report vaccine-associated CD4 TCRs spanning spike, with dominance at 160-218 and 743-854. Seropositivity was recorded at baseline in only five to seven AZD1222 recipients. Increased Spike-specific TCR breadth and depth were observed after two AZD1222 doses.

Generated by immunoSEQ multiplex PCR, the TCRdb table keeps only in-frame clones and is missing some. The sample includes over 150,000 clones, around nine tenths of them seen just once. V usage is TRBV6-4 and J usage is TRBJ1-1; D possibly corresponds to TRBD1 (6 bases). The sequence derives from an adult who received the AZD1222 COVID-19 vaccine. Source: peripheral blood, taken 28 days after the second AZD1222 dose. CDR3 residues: CASSDSSSGATEAFF. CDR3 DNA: TGTGCCAGCAGTGACTCGAGTTCGGGGGCCACTGAAGCTTTCTTT.